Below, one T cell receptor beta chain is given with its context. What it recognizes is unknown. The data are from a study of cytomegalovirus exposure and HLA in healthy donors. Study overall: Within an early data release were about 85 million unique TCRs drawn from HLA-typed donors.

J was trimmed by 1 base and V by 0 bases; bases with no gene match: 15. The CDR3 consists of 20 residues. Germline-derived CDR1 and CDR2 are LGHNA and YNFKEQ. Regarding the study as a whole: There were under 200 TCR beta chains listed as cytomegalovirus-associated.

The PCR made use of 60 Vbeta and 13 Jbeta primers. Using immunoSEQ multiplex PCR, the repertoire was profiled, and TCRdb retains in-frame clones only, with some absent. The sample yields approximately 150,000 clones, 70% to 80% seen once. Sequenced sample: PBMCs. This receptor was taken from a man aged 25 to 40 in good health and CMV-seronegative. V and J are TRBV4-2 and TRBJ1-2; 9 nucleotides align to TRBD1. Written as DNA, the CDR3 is TGTGCCAGCAGCCAAGAGAGGGGGACGGGGACAGGGAAATTTAACTATGGCTACACCTTC. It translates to CASSQERGTGTGKFNYGYTF.